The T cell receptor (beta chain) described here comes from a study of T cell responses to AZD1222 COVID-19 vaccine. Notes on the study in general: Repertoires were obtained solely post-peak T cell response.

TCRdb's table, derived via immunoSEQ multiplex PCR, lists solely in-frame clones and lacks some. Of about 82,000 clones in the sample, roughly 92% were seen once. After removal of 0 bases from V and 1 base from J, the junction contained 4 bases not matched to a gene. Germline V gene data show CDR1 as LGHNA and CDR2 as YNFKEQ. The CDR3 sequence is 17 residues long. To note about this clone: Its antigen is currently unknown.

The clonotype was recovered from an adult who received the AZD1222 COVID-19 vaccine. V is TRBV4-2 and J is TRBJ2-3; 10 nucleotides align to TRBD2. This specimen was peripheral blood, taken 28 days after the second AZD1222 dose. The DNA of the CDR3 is TGTGCCAGCAGCCAAGATGTAACTAGCGGGGGCACAGATACGCAGTATTTT. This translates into CASSQDVTSGGTDTQYF.